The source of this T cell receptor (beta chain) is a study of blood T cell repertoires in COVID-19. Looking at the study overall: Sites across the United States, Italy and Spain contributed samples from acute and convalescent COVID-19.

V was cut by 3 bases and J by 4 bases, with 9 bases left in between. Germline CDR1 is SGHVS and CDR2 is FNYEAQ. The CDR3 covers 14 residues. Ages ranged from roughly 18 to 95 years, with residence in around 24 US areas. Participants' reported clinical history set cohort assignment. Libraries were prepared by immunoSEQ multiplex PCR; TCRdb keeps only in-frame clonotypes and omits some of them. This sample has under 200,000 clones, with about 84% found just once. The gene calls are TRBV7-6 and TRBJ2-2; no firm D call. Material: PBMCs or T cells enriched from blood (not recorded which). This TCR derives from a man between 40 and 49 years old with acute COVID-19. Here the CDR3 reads CASSLGYTTGELFF. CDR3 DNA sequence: TGTGCCAGCAGCTTGGGCTACACCACCGGGGAGCTGTTTTTT.